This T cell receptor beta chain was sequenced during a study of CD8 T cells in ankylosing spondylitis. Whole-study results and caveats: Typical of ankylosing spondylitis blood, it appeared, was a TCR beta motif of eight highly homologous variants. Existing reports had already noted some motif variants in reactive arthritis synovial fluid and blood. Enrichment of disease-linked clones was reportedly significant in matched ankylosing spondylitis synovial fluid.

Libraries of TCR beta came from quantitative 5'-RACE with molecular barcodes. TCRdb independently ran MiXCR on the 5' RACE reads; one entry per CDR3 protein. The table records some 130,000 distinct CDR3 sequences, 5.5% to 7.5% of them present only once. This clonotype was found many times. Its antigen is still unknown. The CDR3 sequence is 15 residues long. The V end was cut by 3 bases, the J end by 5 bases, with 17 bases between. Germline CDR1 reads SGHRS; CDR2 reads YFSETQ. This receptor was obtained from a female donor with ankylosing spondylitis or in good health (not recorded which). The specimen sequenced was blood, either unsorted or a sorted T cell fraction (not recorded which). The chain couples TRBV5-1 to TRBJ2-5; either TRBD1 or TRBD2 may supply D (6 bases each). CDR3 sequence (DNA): TGCGCCAGCAGCTCAACTACGGGGGCCTGGGAGACCCAGTACTTC. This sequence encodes CASSSTTGAWETQYF. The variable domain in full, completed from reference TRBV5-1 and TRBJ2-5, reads KAGVTQTPRYLIKTRGQQVTLSCSPISGHRSVSWYQQTPGQGLQFLFEYFSETQRNKGNFPGRFSGRQFSNSRSEMNVSTLELGDSALYLCASSSTTGAWETQYFGPGTRLLVL.